These 29 T cell receptor beta chains share one sample of origin, sequenced in a study of spatial heterogeneity in lung cancer. MiXCR, applied by TCRdb to the 5' RACE reads, yields one record per CDR3 protein. Of some 40,000 distinct CDR3 sequences listed, around 3.1% are singletons. As for time point: sample taken at primary tumor resection. The starting material was normal lung tissue next to the tumor, obtained at surgery. The receptors come from a male donor with early-stage non-small cell lung cancer.

This clonotype has ten or more counts. The chain links TRBV4-3 to TRBJ2-5, with 10 positions matching TRBD1. The V and J ends lost 4 bases and 1 base, in that order; junction bases with no gene match: 6. CDR1 and CDR2 from the germline V gene are LGHNA and YSLEER. The CDR3 is 16 residues long. Written as DNA, the CDR3 is TGCGCCAGCAGCCCCCGGGACAGGGGTCTCCAAGAGACCCAGTACTTC. Amino acids: CASSPRDRGLQETQYF.

The sample holds many counts of this clonotype. V gene TRBV29-1 combines with J gene TRBJ1-1; the D is unclear. V was pared by 4 bases and J by 7 bases, with 7 bases between. In germline, CDR1 is SQVTM, CDR2 ANQGSEA. The CDR3 extends over 10 amino acids. CDR3 bases: TGCAGCGTTGTTGGGAGTGAAGCTTTCTTT. Its protein is CSVVGSEAFF.

This clonotype was picked up a small number of times. The chain recombines TRBV28 with TRBJ1-4; D is uncertain. The V gene lost 4 bases and the J gene lost 5 bases, with 17 bases spanning the gap. Germline lookup yields CDR1 MDHEN and CDR2 SYDVKM. The CDR3 covers 16 residues. The CDR3, as DNA: TGTGCCAGCAGTTCGCCCGGGAGTCCACAAAATGAAAAACTGTTTTTT. Protein: CASSSPGSPQNEKLFF. The full variable domain, completed using reference TRBV28 and TRBJ1-4, is DVKVTQSSRYLVKRTGEKVFLECVQDMDHENMFWYRQDPGLGLRLIYFSYDVKMKEKGDIPEGYSVSREKKERFSLILESASTNQTSMYLCASSSPGSPQNEKLFFGSGTQLSVL.

This clonotype was observed many times. The gene calls are TRBV12-3 or TRBV12-4 and TRBJ2-5, with 7 bases matching TRBD2. After removal of 3 bases from V and 5 bases from J, the junction contained 3 bases not matched to a gene. The CDR3 is made up of 13 amino acids. The CDR3 is CASSFGGVETQYF. CDR3 bases: TGTGCCAGCAGTTTTGGGGGGGTGGAGACCCAGTACTTC.

This clonotype showed up many times. This chain links TRBV7-2 with TRBJ1-5; possibly TRBD1 for D (5 bases). The CDR3 sequence is 15 residues long. CDR1 and CDR2 from the germline V gene are SGHTA and FQGNSA. Trimming cost V 1 base and J 1 base, with 8 bases left between them. CDR3 nucleotide sequence: TGTGCCAGCAGCTTAGGGGGCGGAAGCAATCAGCCCCAGCATTTT. It is translated as CASSLGGGSNQPQHF.

Many counts were recorded for this clonotype. The chain employs TRBV28 and TRBJ1-5, with D unclear. V lost 3 bases to trimming and J lost 4 bases, with 7 bases between them. This CDR3 is 13 amino acids long. Germline V gene sequence: CDR1 MDHEN, CDR2 SYDVKM. The DNA for the CDR3 is TGTGCCAGCAGTTTCAGGACGAATCAGCCCCAGCATTTT. Translation: CASSFRTNQPQHF. The variable domain in full, with the rest retrieved from reference TRBV28 and TRBJ1-5, is DVKVTQSSRYLVKRTGEKVFLECVQDMDHENMFWYRQDPGLGLRLIYFSYDVKMKEKGDIPEGYSVSREKKERFSLILESASTNQTSMYLCASSFRTNQPQHFGDGTRLSIL.

At least ten counts were recorded for this clonotype. The CDR3 protein is CASSPNTGDNTEAFF. CDR3 sequence (DNA): TGTGCCAGCAGCCCCAACACAGGGGATAACACTGAAGCTTTCTTT. J is TRBJ1-1 and V is TRBV5-6, with 7 nucleotides matching TRBD1. Germline lookup yields CDR1 SGHDT and CDR2 YYEEEE. J gave up 2 bases and V 4 bases, and 8 bases lay outside the gene matches. The CDR3 contains 15 residues. The full variable domain, with the rest looked up from reference TRBV5-6 and TRBJ1-1, is DAGVTQSPTHLIKTRGQQVTLRCSPKSGHDTVSWYQQALGQGPQFIFQYYEEEERQRGNFPDRFSGHQFPNYSSELNVNALLLGDSALYLCASSPNTGDNTEAFFGQGTRLTVV.

This clonotype was seen ten or more times. This chain joins TRBV5-1 and TRBJ2-5; a weak D match, TRBD1 (5 bases). This CDR3 has 14 amino acids. V lost 0 bases, J lost 5 bases, and 11 bases lay in between. CDR1 is SGHRS, CDR2 YFSETQ, per germline. For the CDR3, the DNA is TGCGCCAGCAGCTTGGAGGCAGGGAAGGAGACCCAGTACTTC. This encodes CASSLEAGKETQYF.

This clonotype came up many times. The chain joins TRBV5-4 to TRBJ2-5; 9 bases agree with TRBD1. J lost 2 bases, V lost 0 bases, and 2 bases had no gene match. CDR1 SGHNT and CDR2 YYREEE come from the germline V gene (reference sequence). CDR3 length: 15 amino acids. The CDR3 nucleotides are TGTGCCAGCAGCTTGGCGGGGACAGGGCAAGAGACCCAGTACTTC. This gives the protein CASSLAGTGQETQYF.

This clonotype was seen many times. The chain employs TRBV28 and TRBJ1-6, with 7 bases fitting TRBD1. The CDR3 loop spans 12 amino acids. The germline V gene has CDR1 MDHEN and CDR2 SYDVKM. V dropped 8 bases and J dropped 9; count of bases not matched to a gene: 4. CDR3 bases: TGTGCCAGCCGACAGGGAGGTTCACCCCTCCACTTT. Translated, it gives CASRQGGSPLHF.

The sample holds many counts of this clonotype. The chain employs TRBV6-6 and TRBJ1-5; D not resolved. Deletions cut 8 bases from V and 6 bases from J, with 14 bases between. The CDR3 runs 13 residues. Germline V lookup: CDR1 MNHNY, CDR2 SVGAGI (reference sequence). The CDR3 sequence is CASLRTESQPQHF. In DNA form, the CDR3 reads TGTGCCAGCCTTAGGACGGAAAGTCAGCCCCAGCATTTT.

With regard to this clonotype: The limits of the CDR3 on the DNA are not certain, so only TCRdb's listed CDR3 is given. This sequence joins TRBV5-1 and TRBJ2-1; TRBD1, the D gene given by the table, was not confirmed from the DNA. The CDR3 spans 14 amino acids, including both terminal residues. Germline V CDR1 and CDR2: SGHRS, YFSETQ. The CDR3 loop reads CASSLVGQGAIPFF.

At least ten counts were recorded for this clonotype. J is TRBJ1-5 and V is TRBV20-1; TRBD1 is a possible D gene (5 bases). Deletions cut 2 bases from V and 4 bases from J, with 15 bases between. CDR3 size: 15 residues. Germline CDR1 is DFQATT and CDR2 is SNEGSKA (reference sequence). The chain's CDR3 is CSARHPGRANQPQHF. The CDR3 bases are TGCAGTGCTAGACACCCGGGACGGGCGAATCAGCCCCAGCATTTT.

This clonotype was recorded many times. The rearrangement joins TRBV6-5 to TRBJ1-3, with D perhaps matching TRBD1 (5 bases). Germline lookup yields CDR1 MNHEY and CDR2 SVGAGI. The V and J ends lost 4 bases and 1 base respectively, with 8 bases between them. The CDR3 is 14 residues long. This chain's CDR3 is CASSSPGSGNTIYF. CDR3 DNA sequence: TGTGCCAGCAGTTCGCCAGGGTCTGGAAACACCATATATTTT.

This clonotype was seen a handful of times. The CDR3 nucleotides read TGTGCCAGCAGACAAAATGGGGCCAACGTCCTGACTTTC. It codes for CASRQNGANVLTF. V usage is TRBV6-2 or TRBV6-3 and J usage is TRBJ2-6; no clear D. The germline V gene encodes CDR1 MNHEY and CDR2 SVGEGT. V lost 6 bases and J 3 bases, leaving 6 bases between the germline ends. The CDR3 length is 13 residues.

The V and J genes are TRBV10-2 and TRBJ2-1; D not resolved. Trimming left V 5 bases short and J 8 bases short, with 10 bases between. CDR3 size: 12 residues. Germline CDR1 and CDR2: WSHSY and SAAADI. CDR3 nucleotides: TGCGCCAGCAGTTTGGTGGTAGATGAGCAGTTCTTC. Translating it yields CASSLVVDEQFF.

This clonotype was counted many times. J is TRBJ1-3 and V is TRBV6-2 or TRBV6-3, with D unclear. With 7 bases removed from V and 0 bases from J, the gap between germline ends came to 13 bases. The CDR3 contains 15 residues. CDR1 is MNHEY and CDR2 is SVGEGT in the germline V gene. The CDR3 DNA reads TGTGCCAGCAAGTTTGACGGGCGCTCTGGAAACACCATATATTTT. Its protein product is CASKFDGRSGNTIYF.

In its sample, this clonotype was seen many times. The CDR3 region is CASSYSRETQYF. CDR3 nucleotides: TGTGCCAGCAGTTACTCCAGGGAGACCCAGTACTTC. The V gene is TRBV6-2 or TRBV6-3, the J gene TRBJ2-5; D gene uncertain. The germline gives CDR1 MNHEY, CDR2 SVGEGT. Trimming took off 0 bases at V and 5 bases at J, with 4 bases between the two ends. This CDR3 has 12 amino acids.

This clonotype was seen many times. The chain employs TRBV20-1 and TRBJ2-1, with 11 bases matching TRBD2. This CDR3 is built from 14 residues. Trimming cost V 5 bases and J 3 bases; bases outside gene matches: 3. The germline CDR1 and CDR2 sequences are DFQATT and SNEGSKA (reference sequence). CDR3 sequence reads: CSASGTSGYNEQFF. The CDR3 DNA sequence: TGCAGTGCTTCCGGGACTAGCGGCTACAATGAGCAGTTCTTC.

This clonotype appeared many times. The chain couples TRBV12-3 or TRBV12-4 to TRBJ1-1; 9 bases are shared with TRBD1. The ends lost 6 bases at V and 0 bases at J; junction bases unmatched: 8. The CDR3 totals 16 residues. CDR3 region: CASRSGTGMMNTEAFF. CDR3 nucleotides: TGTGCCAGCAGATCCGGGACAGGGATGATGAACACTGAAGCTTTCTTT.

In its sample, this clonotype was seen many times. The chain's CDR3 is CASSSGLAGNNEQFF. As DNA, the CDR3 is TGTGCCAGCAGCTCGGGACTAGCGGGAAATAATGAGCAGTTCTTC. The chain recombines TRBV7-3 with TRBJ2-1, with 13 bases aligning to TRBD2. The CDR3 is 15 residues long. With 4 bases clipped from V and 7 bases from J, the junction kept 4 bases outside the gene matches. Germline-derived CDR1 and CDR2 are SGHTA and FQGTGA. Filled out from reference TRBV7-3 and TRBJ2-1, the complete variable domain reads GAGVSQTPSNKVTEKGKYVELRCDPISGHTALYWYRQSLGQGPEFLIYFQGTGAADDSGLPNDRFFAVRPEGSVSTLKIQRTERGDSAVYLCASSSGLAGNNEQFFGPGTRLTVL.

This clonotype was seen many times. V usage is TRBV11-2 and J usage is TRBJ2-7, with unresolved D. The germline gives CDR1 SGHAT, CDR2 FQNNGV. The length of the CDR3 is 14 residues. The germline V and J ends were trimmed by 1 base and 0 bases, with 7 bases remaining between them. The CDR3, as DNA: TGTGCCAGCAGCTTAGCCCCCGGCTCCTACGAGCAGTACTTC. It is translated as CASSLAPGSYEQYF.

The genes are TRBV3-1 and TRBJ2-7; maybe TRBD2 (6 bases). The CDR3 extends over 16 amino acids. The ends were cut back, 1 base at V and 4 bases at J, with 17 bases in the middle. Germline CDR1 and CDR2: LGHDT and YNNKEL (reference sequence). CDR3 region: CASSQGVGLEGYEQYF. As DNA, the CDR3 is TGTGCCAGCAGCCAAGGAGTCGGCCTGGAGGGTTACGAGCAGTACTTC.

This clonotype was detected ten times or more. The chain joins TRBV6-6 to TRBJ1-1, with a weak D call TRBD1 (6 bases). Per the germline V gene, CDR1 is MNHNY and CDR2 is SVGAGI (reference sequence). The V and J ends lost 7 bases and 10 bases respectively, with 19 bases between them. This CDR3 is built from 13 residues. The DNA for the CDR3 is TGTGCCAGCACCCCCCAGGGGAACCGGTTAGCTTTCTTT. It translates to CASTPQGNRLAFF.

This clonotype was recorded once. A much larger clone lies one base from this, so it may be a read error. This chain links TRBV30 with TRBJ1-1, with no clear D. Germline values: CDR1 GTSNPN, CDR2 SVGIG (reference sequence). This CDR3 contains 12 residues. The chain's CDR3 is CVWLRLNTEAFF. CDR3 sequence (DNA): TGTGTCTGGTTGCGGTTGAACACTGAAGCTTTCTTT.

This clonotype was seen ten or more times. This rearrangement joins TRBV4-3 to TRBJ1-1; a possible D gene is TRBD1 (5 bases). This CDR3 contains 14 residues. The germline V gene encodes CDR1 LGHNA and CDR2 YSLEER. V lost 0 bases and J lost 1, with 6 bases in between. CDR3 sequence reads: CASSQDQGNTEAFF. For the CDR3, the DNA is TGCGCCAGCAGCCAAGATCAGGGGAACACTGAAGCTTTCTTT.

This clonotype has at least ten counts. The J gene is TRBJ2-2, the V gene TRBV5-1, with D uncertain. Per the germline V gene, CDR1 is SGHRS and CDR2 is YFSETQ. The CDR3 covers 17 residues. V dropped 4 bases and J dropped 2 bases, with 18 bases sitting between them. The CDR3 coding sequence is TGCGCCAGCAGCCCCACACCCGGGTCGCTAAACACCGGGGAGCTGTTTTTT. Amino acids: CASSPTPGSLNTGELFF.

This clonotype was detected many times. A junction end diverges from the germline sequence, so it may reflect a read error. The chain carries TRBV7-7 and TRBJ2-3; 9 bases match TRBD2. Germline CDR1 is SSHAT and CDR2 is FNYEAQ (reference sequence). The CDR3 sequence is 16 residues long. CDR3 sequence: CASSQTSGLSTDTQYF. CDR3 nucleotides: TGTGCTAGCAGTCAAACTAGCGGGTTAAGCACAGATACGCAGTATTTT.

A few counts support this clonotype. The chain couples TRBV5-1 to TRBJ1-4; a possible D gene is TRBD1 (6 bases). V was clipped by 3 bases and J by 4 bases, with 13 bases between them. The CDR3 is 15 amino acids. Germline V gene data show CDR1 as SGHRS and CDR2 as YFSETQ. Here the CDR3 DNA reads TGCGCCAGCAGCTCAGGAGGGGGGGATAATGAAAAACTGTTTTTT. Encoded protein: CASSSGGGDNEKLFF. The full variable domain, completed using reference TRBV5-1 and TRBJ1-4, is KAGVTQTPRYLIKTRGQQVTLSCSPISGHRSVSWYQQTPGQGLQFLFEYFSETQRNKGNFPGRFSGRQFSNSRSEMNVSTLELGDSALYLCASSSGGGDNEKLFFGSGTQLSVL.